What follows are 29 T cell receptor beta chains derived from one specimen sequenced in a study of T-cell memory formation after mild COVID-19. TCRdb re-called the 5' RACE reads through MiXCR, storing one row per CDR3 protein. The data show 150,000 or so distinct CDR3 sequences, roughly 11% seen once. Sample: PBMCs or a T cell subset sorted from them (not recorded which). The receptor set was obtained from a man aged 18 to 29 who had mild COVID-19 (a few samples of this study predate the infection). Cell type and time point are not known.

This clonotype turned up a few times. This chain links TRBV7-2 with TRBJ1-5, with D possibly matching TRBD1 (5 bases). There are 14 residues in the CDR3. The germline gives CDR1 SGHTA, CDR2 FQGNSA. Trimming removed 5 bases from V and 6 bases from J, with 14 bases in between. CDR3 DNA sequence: TGTGCCAGCAGCCCGGGACTTGGGGCTCAGCCCCAGCATTTT. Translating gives CASSPGLGAQPQHF. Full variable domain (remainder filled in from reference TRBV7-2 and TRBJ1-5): GAGVSQSPSNKVTEKGKDVELRCDPISGHTALYWYRQSLGQGLEFLIYFQGNSAPDKSGLPSDRFSAERTGGSVSTLTIQRTQQEDSAVYLCASSPGLGAQPQHFGDGTRLSIL.

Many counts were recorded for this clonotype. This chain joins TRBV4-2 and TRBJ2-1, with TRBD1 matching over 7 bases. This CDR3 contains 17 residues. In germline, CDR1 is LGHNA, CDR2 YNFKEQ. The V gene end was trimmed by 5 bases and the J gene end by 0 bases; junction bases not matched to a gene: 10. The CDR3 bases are TGTGCCAGCAGCGAGGGGGCTTCTTGGAGCTCCTACAATGAGCAGTTCTTC. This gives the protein CASSEGASWSSYNEQFF.

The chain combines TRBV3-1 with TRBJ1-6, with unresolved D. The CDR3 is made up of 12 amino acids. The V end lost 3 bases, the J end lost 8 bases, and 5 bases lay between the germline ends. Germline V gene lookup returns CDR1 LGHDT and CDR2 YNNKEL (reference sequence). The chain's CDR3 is CASSHRHSPLHF. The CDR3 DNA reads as TGTGCCAGCAGCCACAGGCATTCACCCCTCCACTTT.

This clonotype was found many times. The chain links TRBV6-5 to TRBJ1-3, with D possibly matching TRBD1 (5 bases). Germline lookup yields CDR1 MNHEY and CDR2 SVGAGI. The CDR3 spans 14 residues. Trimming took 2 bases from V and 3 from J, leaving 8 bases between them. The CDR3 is CASSYNRGGNTIYF. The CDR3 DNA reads TGTGCCAGCAGTTACAATAGGGGTGGAAACACCATATATTTT.

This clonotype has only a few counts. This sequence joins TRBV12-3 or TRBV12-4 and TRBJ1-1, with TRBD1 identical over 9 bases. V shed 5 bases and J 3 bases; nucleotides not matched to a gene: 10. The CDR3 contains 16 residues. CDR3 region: CASSQTGGASDTEAFF. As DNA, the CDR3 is TGTGCCAGCAGTCAAACAGGGGGCGCGTCGGACACTGAAGCTTTCTTT.

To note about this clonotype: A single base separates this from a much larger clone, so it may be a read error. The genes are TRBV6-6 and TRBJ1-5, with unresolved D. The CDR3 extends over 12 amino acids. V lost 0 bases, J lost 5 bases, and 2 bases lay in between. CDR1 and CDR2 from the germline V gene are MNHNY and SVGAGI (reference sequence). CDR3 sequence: CASSYSDQPQHF. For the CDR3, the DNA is TGTGCCAGCAGTTACTCGGATCAGCCCCAGCATTTT.

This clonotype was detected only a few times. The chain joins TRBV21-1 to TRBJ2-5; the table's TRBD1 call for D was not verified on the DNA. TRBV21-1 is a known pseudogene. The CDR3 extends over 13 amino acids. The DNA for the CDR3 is TGTGCCAGTGGGGCGGGACAGCAAGAGACCCAGTACTTC. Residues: CASGAGQQETQYF.

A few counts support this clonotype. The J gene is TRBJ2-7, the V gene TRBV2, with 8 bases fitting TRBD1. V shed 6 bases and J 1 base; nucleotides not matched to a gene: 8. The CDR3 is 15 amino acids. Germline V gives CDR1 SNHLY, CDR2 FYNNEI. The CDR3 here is CASRTGEGVSYEQYF. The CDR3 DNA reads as TGTGCCAGCAGGACAGGGGAAGGAGTGTCCTACGAGCAGTACTTC.

The CDR3 spells CASSPPNSLNSPLHF. The DNA of the CDR3 is TGTGCCAGCTCACCACCAAACAGCCTGAATTCACCCCTCCACTTT. The J gene is TRBJ1-6, the V gene TRBV18; D not resolved. CDR3 length: 15 residues. Germline-derived CDR1 and CDR2 are KGHSH and LQKENI. Trimming took 0 bases from V and 7 from J, leaving 10 bases between them. The full variable domain, its missing parts supplied by reference TRBV18 and TRBJ1-6, is NAGVMQNPRHLVRRRGQEARLRCSPMKGHSHVYWYRQLPEEGLKFMVYLQKENIIDESGMPKERFSAEFPKEGPSILRIQQVVRGDSAAYFCASSPPNSLNSPLHFGNGTRLTVT.

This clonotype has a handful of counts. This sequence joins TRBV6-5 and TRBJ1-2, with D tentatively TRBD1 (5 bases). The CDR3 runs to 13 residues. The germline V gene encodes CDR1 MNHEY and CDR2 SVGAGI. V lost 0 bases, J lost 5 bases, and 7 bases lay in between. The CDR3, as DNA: TGTGCCAGCAGTTACTCGGCAGGGTATGGCTACACCTTC. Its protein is CASSYSAGYGYTF.

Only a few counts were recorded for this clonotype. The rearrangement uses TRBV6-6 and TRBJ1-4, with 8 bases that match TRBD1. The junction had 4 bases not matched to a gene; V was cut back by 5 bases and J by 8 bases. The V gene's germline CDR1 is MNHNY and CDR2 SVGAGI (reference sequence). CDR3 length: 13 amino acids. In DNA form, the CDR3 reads TGTGCCAGCAGTCAAGGGACAGGAGAAAAACTGTTTTTT. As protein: CASSQGTGEKLFF.

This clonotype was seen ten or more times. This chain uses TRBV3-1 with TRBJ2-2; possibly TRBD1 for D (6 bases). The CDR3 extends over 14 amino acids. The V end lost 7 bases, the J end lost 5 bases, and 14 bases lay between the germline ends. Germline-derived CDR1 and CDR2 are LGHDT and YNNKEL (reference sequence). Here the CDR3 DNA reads TGTGCCAGCACAGGGGCCCGTGCGACCGGGGAGCTGTTTTTT. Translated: CASTGARATGELFF.

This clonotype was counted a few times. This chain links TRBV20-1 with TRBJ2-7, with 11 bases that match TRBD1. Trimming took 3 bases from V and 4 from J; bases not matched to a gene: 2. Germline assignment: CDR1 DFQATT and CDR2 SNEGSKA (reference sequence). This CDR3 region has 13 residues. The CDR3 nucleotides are TGCAGTGCTAGCAGGGACAGGGGGTACGAGCAGTACTTC. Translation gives CSASRDRGYEQYF.

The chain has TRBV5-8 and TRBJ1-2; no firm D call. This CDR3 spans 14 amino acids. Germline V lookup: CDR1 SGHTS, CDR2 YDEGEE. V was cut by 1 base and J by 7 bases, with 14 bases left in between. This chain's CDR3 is CASSLILWEGGYTF. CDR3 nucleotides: TGTGCCAGCAGCTTGATTCTGTGGGAGGGTGGCTACACCTTC.

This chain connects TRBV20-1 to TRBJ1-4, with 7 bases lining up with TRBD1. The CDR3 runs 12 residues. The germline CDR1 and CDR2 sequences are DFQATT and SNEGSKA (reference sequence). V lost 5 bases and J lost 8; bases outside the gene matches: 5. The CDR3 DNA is TGCAGTGCTTCTCTCAGGGGGGAAAAACTGTTTTTT. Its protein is CSASLRGEKLFF.

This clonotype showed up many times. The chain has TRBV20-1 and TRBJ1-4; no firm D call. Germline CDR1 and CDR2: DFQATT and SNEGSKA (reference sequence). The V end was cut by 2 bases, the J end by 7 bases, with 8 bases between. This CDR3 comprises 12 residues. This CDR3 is CSARTQVEKLFF. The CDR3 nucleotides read TGCAGTGCTAGAACCCAGGTTGAAAAACTGTTTTTT.

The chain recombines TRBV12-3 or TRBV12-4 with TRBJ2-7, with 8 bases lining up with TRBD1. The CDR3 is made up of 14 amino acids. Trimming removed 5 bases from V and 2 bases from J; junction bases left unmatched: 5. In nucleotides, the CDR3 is TGTGCCAGCAGTATCCGGGACAGGCCCTACGAGCAGTACGTC. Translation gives CASSIRDRPYEQYV.

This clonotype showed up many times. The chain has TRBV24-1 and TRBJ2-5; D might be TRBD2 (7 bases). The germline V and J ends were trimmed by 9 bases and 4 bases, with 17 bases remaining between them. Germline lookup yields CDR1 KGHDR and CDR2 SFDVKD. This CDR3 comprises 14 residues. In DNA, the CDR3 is TGTGCCACCTCGGGGGGCCGCGGTGGAGAGACCCAGTACTTC. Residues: CATSGGRGGETQYF.

CDR3 sequence (DNA): TGTGCCACCAGACGGGGAGAAAAACTGTTTTTT. The encoded protein is CATRRGEKLFF. This rearrangement joins TRBV15 to TRBJ1-4; D is uncertain. Germline assignment: CDR1 LNHNV and CDR2 YYDKDF (reference sequence). The CDR3 extends over 11 amino acids. Trimming took 6 bases from V and 8 from J, leaving 7 bases between them.

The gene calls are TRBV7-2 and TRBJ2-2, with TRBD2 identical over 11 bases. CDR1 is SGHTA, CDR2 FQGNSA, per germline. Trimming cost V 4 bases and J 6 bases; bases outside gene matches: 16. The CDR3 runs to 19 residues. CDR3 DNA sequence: TGTGCCAGCAGCTCGCGCGCACTAGCGGGGGCAACTGGGTCCGGGGAGCTGTTTTTT. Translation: CASSSRALAGATGSGELFF.

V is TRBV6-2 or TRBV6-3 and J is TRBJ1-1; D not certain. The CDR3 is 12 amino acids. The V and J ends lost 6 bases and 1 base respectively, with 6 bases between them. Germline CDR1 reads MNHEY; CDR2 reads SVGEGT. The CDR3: CASRGPNTEAFF. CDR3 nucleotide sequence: TGTGCCAGCAGGGGTCCGAACACTGAAGCTTTCTTT.

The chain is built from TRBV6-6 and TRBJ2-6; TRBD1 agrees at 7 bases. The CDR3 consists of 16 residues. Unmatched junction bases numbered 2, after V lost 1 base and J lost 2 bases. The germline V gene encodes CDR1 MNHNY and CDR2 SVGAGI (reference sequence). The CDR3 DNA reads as TGTGCCAGCAGTTACTTGGGACAGCCTGGGGCCAACGTCCTGACTTTC. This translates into CASSYLGQPGANVLTF.

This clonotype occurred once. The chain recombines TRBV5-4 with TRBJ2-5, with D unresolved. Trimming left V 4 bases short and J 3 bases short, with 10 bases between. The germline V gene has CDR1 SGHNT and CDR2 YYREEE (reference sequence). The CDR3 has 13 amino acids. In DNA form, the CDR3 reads TGTGCCAGCAGCCTAAGCTACGAAGAGACCCAGTACTTC. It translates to CASSLSYEETQYF.

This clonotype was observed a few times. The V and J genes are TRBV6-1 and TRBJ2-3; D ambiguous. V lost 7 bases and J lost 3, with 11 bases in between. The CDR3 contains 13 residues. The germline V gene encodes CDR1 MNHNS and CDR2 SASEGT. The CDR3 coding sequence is TGTGCCAGCACTTATATTGGGACAGATACGCAGTATTTT. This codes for CASTYIGTDTQYF.

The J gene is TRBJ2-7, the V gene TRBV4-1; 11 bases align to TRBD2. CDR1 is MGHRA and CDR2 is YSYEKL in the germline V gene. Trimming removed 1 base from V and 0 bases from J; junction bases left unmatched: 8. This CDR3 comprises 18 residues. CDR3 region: CASSQVGLAGASSYEQYF. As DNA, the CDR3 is TGCGCCAGCAGCCAAGTCGGACTAGCGGGTGCGAGCTCCTACGAGCAGTACTTC.

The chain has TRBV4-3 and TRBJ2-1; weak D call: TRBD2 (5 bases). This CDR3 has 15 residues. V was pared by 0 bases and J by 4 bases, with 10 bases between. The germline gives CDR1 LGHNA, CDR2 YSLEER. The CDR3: CASSQEASRYNEQFF. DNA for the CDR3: TGCGCCAGCAGCCAAGAAGCTAGCAGGTACAATGAGCAGTTCTTC.

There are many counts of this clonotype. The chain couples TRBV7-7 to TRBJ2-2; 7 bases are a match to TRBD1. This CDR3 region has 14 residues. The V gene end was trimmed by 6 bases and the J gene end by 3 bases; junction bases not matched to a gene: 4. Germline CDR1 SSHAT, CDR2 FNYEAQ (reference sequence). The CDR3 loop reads CASRTGTDTGELFF. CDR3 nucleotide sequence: TGTGCCAGCAGAACCGGGACAGACACCGGGGAGCTGTTTTTT.

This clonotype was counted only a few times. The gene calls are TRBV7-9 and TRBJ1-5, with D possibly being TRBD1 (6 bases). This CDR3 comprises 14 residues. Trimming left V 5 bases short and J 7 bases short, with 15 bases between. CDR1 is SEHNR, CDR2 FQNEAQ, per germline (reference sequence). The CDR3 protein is CASSRGRGGQPQHF. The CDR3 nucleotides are TGTGCCAGCAGCCGAGGCAGGGGTGGACAGCCCCAGCATTTT.

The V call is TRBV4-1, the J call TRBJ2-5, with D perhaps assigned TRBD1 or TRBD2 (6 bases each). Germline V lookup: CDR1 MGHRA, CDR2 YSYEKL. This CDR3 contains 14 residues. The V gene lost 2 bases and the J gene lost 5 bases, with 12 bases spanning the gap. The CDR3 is CASSQPGARETQYF. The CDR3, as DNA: TGCGCCAGCAGCCAACCGGGGGCTCGGGAGACCCAGTACTTC.